This record concerns one TCR beta chain sequence. Antigen specificity is unknown. The data were taken from a study of T cells after yellow fever vaccination. 5'RACE template switching added a universal primer site and UMIs to TCR cDNA. Using its own MiXCR run on the 5' RACE reads, TCRdb lists one record per CDR3 protein. The sample holds about 550,000 distinct CDR3 sequences; 19% are singletons and the top ten take roughly an eighth. General study points: The study found a weaker secondary response that peaked faster, day 5 versus 15.

The V and J ends lost 3 bases and 8 bases respectively, with 16 bases between them. There are 14 residues in the CDR3. The receptor's source is a man aged 25-45 years who received the YFV17D yellow fever vaccine. The rearrangement links TRBV12-3 or TRBV12-4 to TRBJ1-1, with D uncertain. Sample: PBMCs, taken 15 days after the yellow fever booster vaccination. CDR3 amino acids: CASSFAASMGEAFF. In nucleotides, the CDR3 is TGTGCCAGCAGTTTTGCGGCTAGCATGGGCGAAGCTTTCTTT.